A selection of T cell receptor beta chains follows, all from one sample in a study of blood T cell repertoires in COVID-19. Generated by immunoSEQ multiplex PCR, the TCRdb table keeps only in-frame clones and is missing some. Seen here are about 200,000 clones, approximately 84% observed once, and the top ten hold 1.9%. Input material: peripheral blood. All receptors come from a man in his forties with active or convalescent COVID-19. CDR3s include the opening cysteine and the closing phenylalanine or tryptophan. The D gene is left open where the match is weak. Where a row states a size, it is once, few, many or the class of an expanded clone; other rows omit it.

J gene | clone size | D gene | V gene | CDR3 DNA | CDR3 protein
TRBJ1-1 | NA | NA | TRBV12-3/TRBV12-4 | TGTGCCAGCAGTTTAGGTCCCAGTGAAGCTTTCTTT | CASSLGPSEAFF
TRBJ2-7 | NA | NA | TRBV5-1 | TGCGCCAGCAGCTTGGGACTAGTCTCCTACGAGCAGTACTTC | CASSLGLVSYEQYF
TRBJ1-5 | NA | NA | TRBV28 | TGTGCCAGCAGTTTTTTCGGTATGGGGCCGGTTGACAATCAGCCCCAGCATTTT | CASSFFGMGPVDNQPQHF
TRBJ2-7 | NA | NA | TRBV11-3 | TGTGCCAGCAGCCCCCGAGGTTCCTACGAGCAGTACTTC | CASSPRGSYEQYF
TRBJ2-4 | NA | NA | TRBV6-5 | TGTGCCAGCAAAACTCGGAAAAACATTCAGTACTTC | CASKTRKNIQYF
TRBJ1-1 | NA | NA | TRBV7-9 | TGTGCCAGCAGCTTCCTCGGGGGTAACACTGAAGCTTTCTTT | CASSFLGGNTEAFF
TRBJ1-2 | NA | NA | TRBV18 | TGTGCCAGCGGCGCACAGGACAGTCTAGGCTACACCTTC | CASGAQDSLGYTF
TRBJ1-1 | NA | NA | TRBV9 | TGTGCCAGCAGCGTAAGAGGGAACACTGAAGCTTTCTTT | CASSVRGNTEAFF
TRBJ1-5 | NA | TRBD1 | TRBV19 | TGTGCCAGTAGCGAGGATACAGGGGTGGGTCAGCCCCAGCATTTT | CASSEDTGVGQPQHF
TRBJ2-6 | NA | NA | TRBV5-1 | TGCGCCAGCAGTGACGGAGGTCCCTCTGGGGCCAACGTCCTGACTTTC | CASSDGGPSGANVLTF
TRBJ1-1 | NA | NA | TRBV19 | TGTGCCAGTAGTTGGGGCTACACTGAAGCTTTCTTT | CASSWGYTEAFF
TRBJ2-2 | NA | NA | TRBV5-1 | TGCGCCAGCAGCTTGGCAGGGAACACCGGGGAGCTGTTTTTT | CASSLAGNTGELFF
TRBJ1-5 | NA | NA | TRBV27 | TGTGCCAGCAGTTTCCAGGATAATCAGCCCCAGCATTTT | CASSFQDNQPQHF
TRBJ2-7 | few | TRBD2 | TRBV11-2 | TGTGCCAGCAGCTTGGCGGGAGTCTACGAGCAGTACTTC | CASSLAGVYEQYF
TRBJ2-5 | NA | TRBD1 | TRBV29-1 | TGCAGCGTTGAACCAGACAGGGGAGGAGAGACCCAGTACTTC | CSVEPDRGGETQYF
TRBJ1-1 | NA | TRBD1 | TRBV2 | TGTGCCAGCAGTGAAGCGACAGGGGCTTGGATGAACACTGAAGCTTTCTTT | CASSEATGAWMNTEAFF
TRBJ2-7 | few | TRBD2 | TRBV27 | TGTGCCAGCAGTTTAGGGAGGGAGTACGAGCAGTACTTC | CASSLGREYEQYF
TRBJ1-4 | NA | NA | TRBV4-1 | TGCGCCAGCAGCCAATCGAGACACCTTAATGAAAAACTGTTTTTT | CASSQSRHLNEKLFF
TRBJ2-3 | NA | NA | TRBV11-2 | TGTGCCAGCAGCCCGCGATATACGCAGTATTTT | CASSPRYTQYF
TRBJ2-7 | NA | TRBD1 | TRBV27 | TGTGCCAGCAGTTTCCGGGACAGGGGTTTCGAGCAGTACTTC | CASSFRDRGFEQYF
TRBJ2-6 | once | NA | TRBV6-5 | TGTGCCTCCCAGGGTTCTGGGGCCAACGTCCTGACTTTC | CASQGSGANVLTF
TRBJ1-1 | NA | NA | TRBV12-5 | TGTGCTAGTGGTTTAGGGGGTTTGAACACTGAAGCTTTCTTT | CASGLGGLNTEAFF
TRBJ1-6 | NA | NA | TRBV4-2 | TGTGCCAGCAGCCAAGAGTATCATGGGACTGGGTCACCCCTCCACTTT | CASSQEYHGTGSPLHF
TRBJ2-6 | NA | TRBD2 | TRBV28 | TGTGCCAGCAGTTTGATTACTGGTAGCGGGATTCCTGGGGCCAACGTCCTGACTTTC | CASSLITGSGIPGANVLTF
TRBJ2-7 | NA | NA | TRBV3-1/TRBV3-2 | TGTGCCAGCAGCCATAGAGGGGGGGACTACGAGCAGTACTTC | CASSHRGGDYEQYF
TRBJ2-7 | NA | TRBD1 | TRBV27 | TGTGCCAGCAGTTTGAGCGCCGGGACAGGAGGCCACGAGCAGTACTTC | CASSLSAGTGGHEQYF
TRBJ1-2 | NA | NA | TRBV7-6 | TGTGCCAGCAGCTTAGTCCAGGGGCGTGAAGGCTACACCTTC | CASSLVQGREGYTF
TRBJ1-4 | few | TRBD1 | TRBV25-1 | TGTGCCAGCAGGGACAGGGTCGTCGAAAAACTGTTTTTT | CASRDRVVEKLFF
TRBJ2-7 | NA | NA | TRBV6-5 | TGTGCCAGCAGTTACTCCTCGGGACAAGCGGGGGAGCAGTACTTC | CASSYSSGQAGEQYF
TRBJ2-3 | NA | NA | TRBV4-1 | TGCGCCAGCAGCCATATTAGCGGAAGCACAGATACGCAGTATTTT | CASSHISGSTDTQYF
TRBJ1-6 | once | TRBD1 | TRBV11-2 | TGTGCCAGCAGATTGTGGGACAGCCACCCTTATAATTCACCCCTCCACTTT | CASRLWDSHPYNSPLHF
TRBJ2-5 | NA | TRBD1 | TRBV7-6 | TGTGCCAGCAGCTCTACAGGGGGTGGAGAGACCCAGTACTTC | CASSSTGGGETQYF
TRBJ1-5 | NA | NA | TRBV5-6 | TGTGCCAGCAGCTTGAGACAGGCCCCTTTTCAGCCCCAGCATTTT | CASSLRQAPFQPQHF
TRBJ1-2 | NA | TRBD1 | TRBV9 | TGTGCCAGCAGCGATAGGACAGGGGGCGACTATGGCTACACCTTC | CASSDRTGGDYGYTF
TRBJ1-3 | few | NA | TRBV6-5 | TGTGCCAGCAGACAGGGTTCTGGAAACACCATATATTTT | CASRQGSGNTIYF
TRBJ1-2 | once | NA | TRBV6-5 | TGTGCCAGCAGTTACTCGAGTCTGGACAGTTATGGCTACACCTTC | CASSYSSLDSYGYTF
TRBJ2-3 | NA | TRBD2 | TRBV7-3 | TGTGCCAGCAGCGCCCGTAGCGGGGGGGCCGGAGATACGCAGTATTTT | CASSARSGGAGDTQYF
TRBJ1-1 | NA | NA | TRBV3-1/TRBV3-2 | TGTGCCAGCAGCCATCCTTCCAGGGCAGGGGCTGAAGCTTTCTTT | CASSHPSRAGAEAFF
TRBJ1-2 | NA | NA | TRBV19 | TGTGCCAGTAGAGATGCCCCGGCAGAAGGGGATGGCTACACCTTC | CASRDAPAEGDGYTF
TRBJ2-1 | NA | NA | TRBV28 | TGTGCCAGCAGTTTCTCTAGGGTATGGCAGGGGTCCTACAATGAGCAGTTCTTC | CASSFSRVWQGSYNEQFF
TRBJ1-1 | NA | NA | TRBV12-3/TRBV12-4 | TGTGCCAGCAGTTTACAGGGGAACACTGAAGCTTTCTTT | CASSLQGNTEAFF
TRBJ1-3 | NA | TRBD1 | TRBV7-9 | TGTGCCAGCAGCTTAGACAGGGGGGACACCATATATTTT | CASSLDRGDTIYF
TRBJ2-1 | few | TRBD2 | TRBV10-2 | TGCGCCAGCAGTGCCCTCAGGGCGGGAGGATCCTACAATGAGCAGTTCTTC | CASSALRAGGSYNEQFF
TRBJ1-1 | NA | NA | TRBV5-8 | TGTGCCAGCAGCTTGAGATGGGGCGGAGGGAGGACTGAAGCTTTCTTT | CASSLRWGGGRTEAFF
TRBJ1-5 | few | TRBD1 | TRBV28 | TGTGCCAGCAGTTTGACCGGGGACAGCAAGCCCCAGCATTTT | CASSLTGDSKPQHF
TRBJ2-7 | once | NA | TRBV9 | TGTGCCAGCAGCCCTCACTTTGGACAGAGCTACGAGCAGTACTTC | CASSPHFGQSYEQYF
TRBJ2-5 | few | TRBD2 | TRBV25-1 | TGTGCCAGCAGTCCGGCGGGGGGGCGAGAGACCCAGTACTTC | CASSPAGGRETQYF
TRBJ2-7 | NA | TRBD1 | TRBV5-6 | TGTGCCAGCAGCTTGTTGACAGGGGGCGGCGAGCAGTACTTC | CASSLLTGGGEQYF
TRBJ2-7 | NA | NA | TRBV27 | TGTGCCAGCAGACCCTCAGGCAGCGGAGTCTACGAGCAGTACTTC | CASRPSGSGVYEQYF
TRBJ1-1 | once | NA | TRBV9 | TGTGCCAGCAGCACGCGGGGGTTATCTGAAGCTTTCTTT | CASSTRGLSEAFF
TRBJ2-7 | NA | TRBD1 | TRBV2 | TGTGCCAGCAGTGGACAGGGGATCTCCTACGAGCAGTACTTC | CASSGQGISYEQYF
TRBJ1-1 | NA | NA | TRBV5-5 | TGTGCCAGCAGCTTGGCCTCGACAGGGAACACTGAAGCTTTCTTT | CASSLASTGNTEAFF
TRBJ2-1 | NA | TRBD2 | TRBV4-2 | TGTGCCAGCAGCCAAGGACTAGCGGGGACGGCCTATCTTGAGCAGTTCTTC | CASSQGLAGTAYLEQFF
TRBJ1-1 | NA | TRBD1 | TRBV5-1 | TGCGCCAGCAGCTCGGGGACAGGGATGAACACTGAAGCTTTCTTT | CASSSGTGMNTEAFF